One sample yielded the 31 T cell receptor beta chains listed below, sequenced in a study of blood T cell repertoires in COVID-19 (TCRdb year 2020). The library relied on the immunoSEQ multiplex PCR assay. TCRdb took over this immuneACCESS table, retaining in-frame rearrangements with V and J assigned. Such tables are incomplete; in checked studies, under half of the missing clones stem from an unresolved V gene, and the remainder is unexplained. The sample profile shows about 190,000 clones; around four fifths of them were found once. The ten largest clones take up around 20% of the sample. Sequences were obtained from peripheral blood. The receptors shown here come from a human donor in a cohort sampled during active COVID-19.

V is TRBV18 and J is TRBJ2-1, with 7 bases aligning to TRBD1. CDR3 length: 12 amino acids. The J segment lost 4 bases and the V segment lost 8 bases, leaving 2 bases of the junction unmatched. CDR1 is KGHSH and CDR2 is LQKENI in the germline V gene. CDR3 DNA: TGTGCCAGCGGGACAGTATACAATGAGCAGTTCTTC. It yields the protein CASGTVYNEQFF.

V usage is TRBV19 and J usage is TRBJ2-1; 9 nucleotides agree with TRBD2. Per the germline V gene, CDR1 is LNHDA and CDR2 is SQIVND (reference sequence). V shed 1 base, J shed 15 bases, and the junction held 16 bases outside the gene matches. The CDR3 extends over 16 amino acids. CDR3: CASSIGPSGAVEGPFF. CDR3 DNA sequence: TGTGCCAGTAGTATAGGCCCTAGCGGGGCGGTTGAAGGGCCGTTCTTC.

This clone was counted a few times. The chain couples TRBV5-1 to TRBJ1-2; D is perhaps TRBD1 (6 bases). The CDR3 consists of 15 residues. Trimming removed 2 bases at V and 5 bases at J, with 16 bases between. Germline-derived CDR1 and CDR2 are SGHRS and YFSETQ. CDR3 nucleotide sequence: TGCGCCAGCAGCTTACACGGACAGACTCCATATGGCTACACCTTC. This translates into CASSLHGQTPYGYTF.

CDR3 loop: CASSFFTGGDGYTF. The CDR3 nucleotides read TGTGCCAGCAGCTTCTTTACGGGGGGCGATGGCTACACCTTC. The V and J genes are TRBV9 and TRBJ1-2; D perhaps matches TRBD1 (6 bases). The V gene lost 4 bases and the J gene lost 6 bases, with 16 bases spanning the gap. The CDR3 spans 14 residues. The germline CDR1 and CDR2 sequences are SGDLS and YYNGEE.

This clone showed up just once. This rearrangement joins TRBV9 to TRBJ1-4; TRBD1 matches at 7 bases. J lost 5 bases, V lost 0 bases, and 4 bases had no gene match. The germline gives CDR1 SGDLS, CDR2 YYNGEE. The CDR3 totals 15 residues. CDR3: CASSVEGQKNEKLFF. CDR3 bases: TGTGCCAGCAGCGTAGAGGGACAGAAAAATGAAAAACTGTTTTTT.

This clone has more than one count but fewer than ten. The chain recombines TRBV29-1 with TRBJ1-2; possible D gene TRBD1, 5 bases. The CDR3 contains 11 residues. Trimming cost V 4 bases and J 8 bases, with 11 bases left between them. CDR1 and CDR2 (germline): SQVTM, ANQGSEA. The CDR3 sequence: CSVAGIRGYTF. The DNA of the CDR3 is TGCAGCGTTGCAGGGATACGAGGCTACACCTTC.

V usage is TRBV6-1 and J usage is TRBJ1-2, with D maybe TRBD1 (5 bases). CDR3 length: 15 residues. Trimming pared 2 bases from V and 5 bases from J, leaving 15 bases between. Germline V gene sequence: CDR1 MNHNS, CDR2 SASEGT. CDR3 in amino acids: CASSEFRGMWYGYTF. CDR3 nucleotides: TGTGCCAGCAGTGAATTTCGGGGGATGTGGTATGGCTACACCTTC.

This clone was observed a single time. The rearrangement links TRBV3-1 (or the pseudogene TRBV3-2) to TRBJ1-1; D uncertain. In germline, CDR1 is LGHDT, CDR2 YNNKEL (reference sequence). Trimming took off 10 bases at V and 1 base at J, with 16 bases between the two ends. The CDR3 sequence is 14 residues long. Here the CDR3 reads CATDSGLGNTEAFF. In nucleotides, the CDR3 is TGTGCCACTGACTCGGGATTGGGGAACACTGAAGCTTTCTTT.

The V call is TRBV5-1, the J call TRBJ2-5; D might be TRBD2 (5 bases). Trimming stripped 2 bases from V and 5 bases from J, with 7 bases between. Germline CDR1 and CDR2: SGHRS and YFSETQ. CDR3 size: 12 residues. CDR3 sequence: CASSFGVETQYF. The CDR3 coding sequence is TGCGCCAGCAGCTTCGGGGTCGAGACCCAGTACTTC.

CDR3 coding DNA: TGTGCCAGCAGCTTAGGCGGGGGTCTCGGCAATCAGCCCCAGCATTTT. Translating gives CASSLGGGLGNQPQHF. This chain uses TRBV5-6 with TRBJ1-5, with D possibly matching TRBD1 (5 bases). The CDR3 loop spans 16 amino acids. The V and J ends lost 2 bases and 2 bases respectively, with 14 bases between them. Germline assignment: CDR1 SGHDT and CDR2 YYEEEE.

The CDR3 reads CASSLAGFSKETQYF. The CDR3, as DNA: TGCGCCAGCAGCTTGGCCGGTTTTTCAAAAGAGACCCAGTACTTC. The chain recombines TRBV5-1 with TRBJ2-5, with D unclear. The germline V gene encodes CDR1 SGHRS and CDR2 YFSETQ. Trimming shortened V by 0 bases and J by 3 bases, and 12 bases separated the two germline ends. The CDR3 runs to 15 residues.

This rearrangement joins TRBV28 to TRBJ2-7; a possible D gene is TRBD1 (6 bases). CDR3 length: 13 residues. Germline V CDR1 and CDR2: MDHEN, SYDVKM. V lost 8 bases and J lost 7, with 18 bases in between. CDR3 sequence (DNA): TGTGCCAGCGGTCGTAGTTTAAGGGGGGAGCAGTACTTC. Its protein product is CASGRSLRGEQYF.

The chain employs TRBV3-1 (or the pseudogene TRBV3-2) and TRBJ2-2, with D possibly matching TRBD2 (5 bases). The V and J ends lost 3 bases and 0 bases respectively, with 11 bases between them. The CDR3 covers 16 residues. Germline V gene sequence: CDR1 LGHDT, CDR2 YNNKEL (reference sequence). CDR3: CASSQHPGTNTGELFF. CDR3 sequence (DNA): TGTGCCAGCAGCCAGCATCCGGGAACGAACACCGGGGAGCTGTTTTTT.

The chain is built from TRBV7-6 and TRBJ1-4; no definite D call. The CDR3 runs 16 residues. CDR1 is SGHVS, CDR2 FNYEAQ, per germline. The V end was cut by 1 base, the J end by 2 bases, with 11 bases between. The CDR3 region is CASSLGNLRTNEKLFF. The CDR3 bases are TGTGCCAGCAGCTTAGGAAATTTGCGGACTAATGAAAAACTGTTTTTT.

The J gene is TRBJ2-3, the V gene TRBV7-3; 12 nucleotides align to TRBD2. Germline CDR1 and CDR2: SGHTA and FQGTGA. V was pared by 1 base and J by 4 bases, with 15 bases of the junction left unmatched. This CDR3 spans 20 amino acids. CDR3 sequence reads: CASSLIASGGAELFSDTQYF. The CDR3 coding sequence is TGTGCCAGCAGCTTAATTGCTAGCGGGGGGGCCGAGTTGTTTTCAGATACGCAGTATTTT. Full variable domain (remainder filled in from reference TRBV7-3 and TRBJ2-3): GAGVSQTPSNKVTEKGKYVELRCDPISGHTALYWYRQSLGQGPEFLIYFQGTGAADDSGLPNDRFFAVRPEGSVSTLKIQRTERGDSAVYLCASSLIASGGAELFSDTQYFGPGTRLTVL.

J is TRBJ2-3 and V is TRBV19; 7 positions match TRBD2. CDR3 size: 14 residues. V was clipped by 4 bases and J by 7 bases; unmatched bases: 8. Germline values: CDR1 LNHDA, CDR2 SQIVND (reference sequence). The CDR3 bases are TGTGCCAGTAGTAGGGGGGTCGGGGGGAATACGCAGTATTTT. Translated: CASSRGVGGNTQYF.

The V gene is TRBV6-5, the J gene TRBJ2-3; TRBD1 agrees at 8 bases. Germline-derived CDR1 and CDR2 are MNHEY and SVGAGI. This CDR3 spans 14 amino acids. V was clipped by 6 bases and J by 2 bases; unmatched bases: 4. Here the CDR3 DNA reads TGTGCCAGCAGCCAGGGGGCCCCCACAGATACGCAGTATTTT. Its protein product is CASSQGAPTDTQYF.

This clone has only one observation. The rearrangement links TRBV19 to TRBJ2-7; no clear D. Germline loops: CDR1 LNHDA, CDR2 SQIVND (reference sequence). V lost 5 bases to trimming and J lost 1 base, with 18 bases between them. This CDR3 has 16 residues. For the CDR3, the DNA is TGTGCCAGTAGTCGATCCGGGTCTTACCTATCCTACGAGCAGTACTTC. Translating it yields CASSRSGSYLSYEQYF.

The chain combines TRBV6-5 with TRBJ2-1; the match to TRBD1 covers 8 bases. The CDR3 is 14 amino acids. V shed 3 bases, J shed 9 bases, and the junction held 7 bases outside the gene matches. CDR1 and CDR2 from the germline V gene are MNHEY and SVGAGI. Here the CDR3 reads CASSYRTGLAEQFF. CDR3 DNA sequence: TGTGCCAGCAGTTATAGGACAGGGCTGGCTGAGCAGTTCTTC.

V is TRBV11-1 and J is TRBJ2-1, with 7 bases fitting TRBD2. The junction had 3 bases not matched to a gene; V was cut back by 2 bases and J by 2 bases. Germline CDR1 SGHAT, CDR2 FQDESV (reference sequence). This CDR3 spans 15 amino acids. CDR3 sequence reads: CASSLRDYPYNEQFF. Written as DNA, the CDR3 is TGTGCCAGCAGCTTAAGGGACTATCCCTACAATGAGCAGTTCTTC.

This clone appeared a few times. The chain combines TRBV29-1 with TRBJ1-6; no clear D gene. The V end lost 4 bases, the J end lost 8 bases, and 15 bases lay between the germline ends. Germline V gives CDR1 SQVTM, CDR2 ANQGSEA. CDR3 length: 14 amino acids. CDR3 sequence reads: CSVAYGTNDSPLHF. CDR3 nucleotide sequence: TGCAGCGTTGCCTACGGAACTAACGATTCACCCCTCCACTTT.

As to this clone: The sample carries other DNA sequences with the same CDR3. The J gene is TRBJ2-1, the V gene TRBV5-1; the match to TRBD2 covers 12 bases. The CDR3 has 15 amino acids. V lost 3 bases to trimming and J lost 8 bases; unmatched junction nucleotides: 6. Germline V lookup: CDR1 SGHRS, CDR2 YFSETQ. Here the CDR3 reads CASSSLAGGPDEQFF. CDR3 DNA sequence: TGCGCCAGCAGCTCGCTAGCGGGAGGGCCGGATGAGCAGTTCTTC.

The chain is built from TRBV28 and TRBJ1-2; D is ambiguous. Trimming shortened V by 4 bases and J by 7 bases, and 10 bases separated the two germline ends. The CDR3 sequence is 12 residues long. In germline, CDR1 is MDHEN, CDR2 SYDVKM. The CDR3 region has the DNA TGTGCCAGCAGTTCCCCCCCCGGTGGCTACACCTTC. Translating it yields CASSSPPGGYTF.

The V call is TRBV7-9, the J call TRBJ2-5; D is perhaps TRBD1 (5 bases). The V gene's germline CDR1 is SEHNR and CDR2 FQNEAQ (reference sequence). The CDR3 runs to 15 residues. V lost 5 bases to trimming and J lost 5 bases, with 18 bases between them. The DNA of the CDR3 is TGTGCCAGCAGCATAGGGGCTCAATATATTGAGACCCAGTACTTC. Amino acids: CASSIGAQYIETQYF.

This chain joins TRBV7-2 and TRBJ2-1, with 9 bases aligning to TRBD2. V shed 2 bases, J shed 7 bases, and the junction held 15 bases outside the gene matches. The CDR3 is 18 residues long. From germline, CDR1 is SGHTA and CDR2 FQGNSA. The CDR3 DNA sequence: TGTGCCAGCAGCTTACCGGTTTTGCGCGGGGGGGGTCAAAATGAGCAGTTCTTC. This translates into CASSLPVLRGGGQNEQFF.

The J gene is TRBJ1-5, the V gene TRBV28; TRBD1 is a possible D gene (5 bases). The CDR3 is made up of 14 amino acids. The V gene's germline CDR1 is MDHEN and CDR2 SYDVKM. With 4 bases removed from V and 5 bases from J, the gap between germline ends came to 12 bases. CDR3 protein: CASSYQDRDQPQHF. The CDR3, as DNA: TGTGCCAGCAGTTATCAAGACAGAGATCAGCCCCAGCATTTT.

This rearrangement joins TRBV19 to TRBJ1-1; D gene uncertain. The CDR3 spans 14 residues. Germline V lookup: CDR1 LNHDA, CDR2 SQIVND (reference sequence). Trimming took 5 bases from V and 1 from J, leaving 11 bases between them. The CDR3 bases are TGTGCCAGTAGTTTCCTGGAGCAGAACACTGAAGCTTTCTTT. Amino acid sequence: CASSFLEQNTEAFF.

The chain combines TRBV18 with TRBJ2-1; the D is unclear. The germline CDR1 and CDR2 sequences are KGHSH and LQKENI. The CDR3 is 13 amino acids. V was cut by 3 bases and J by 7 bases, with 10 bases left in between. CDR3 amino acids: CASSPTLANEQFF. As DNA, the CDR3 is TGTGCCAGCTCACCCACGTTGGCTAATGAGCAGTTCTTC.

V and J are TRBV9 and TRBJ1-4; D gene uncertain. Deletions cut 0 bases from V and 2 bases from J, with 5 bases between. Germline V lookup: CDR1 SGDLS, CDR2 YYNGEE. The CDR3 has 14 residues. CDR3 DNA: TGTGCCAGCAGCGTAGGGCAGACTAATGAAAAACTGTTTTTT. Translation gives CASSVGQTNEKLFF.

The chain has TRBV28 and TRBJ2-7; tentative D call: TRBD2 (7 bases). Trimming stripped 3 bases from V and 7 bases from J, with 22 bases between. The germline V gene has CDR1 MDHEN and CDR2 SYDVKM. The CDR3 runs 16 residues. The CDR3 DNA reads TGTGCCAGCAGTTTGTTCGGGGGGCGCCTCCCGGGAGAGCAGTACTTC. This encodes CASSLFGGRLPGEQYF.

This clone was seen more than once but under ten times. The genes are TRBV20-1 and TRBJ2-1; D is unresolved. From germline, CDR1 is DFQATT and CDR2 SNEGSKA (reference sequence). V gave up 2 bases and J gave up 7 bases, with 6 bases separating them. CDR3 length: 11 residues. The CDR3 region is CSARRLNEQFF. In nucleotides, the CDR3 is TGCAGTGCTAGAAGACTTAATGAGCAGTTCTTC.